These 14 T cell receptor beta chains originate from one sample sequenced in a study of cytomegalovirus exposure and HLA in healthy donors. Primers for the PCR totalled 60 Vbeta and 13 Jbeta. Sequencing was performed with immunoSEQ multiplex PCR; in TCRdb, only in-frame clones are kept and a portion is missing. The data show about 150,000 clones, with around three quarters seen just once and 3% to 3.5% held by the top ten. The sequenced material came from PBMCs. These TCRs come from a man aged 40-55 years in good health and CMV-seronegative.

In DNA, the CDR3 is TGTGCCTGGAGTGTACCCGGTGGGGCGAACACTGAAGCTTTCTTT. It specifies CAWSVPGGANTEAFF. The rearrangement links TRBV30 to TRBJ1-1; D possibly corresponds to TRBD1 (5 bases). The CDR3 has 15 amino acids. Germline CDR1 is GTSNPN and CDR2 is SVGIG (reference sequence). Deletions cut 0 bases from V and 1 base from J, with 12 bases between.

This clone has just a few counts. This rearrangement joins TRBV14 to TRBJ1-5; the match to TRBD1 covers 7 bases. The CDR3 has 21 amino acids. Unmatched junction bases numbered 20, after V lost 1 base and J lost 2 bases. Germline assignment: CDR1 SGHDN and CDR2 FVKESK. In DNA form, the CDR3 reads TGTGCCAGCAGCCAAGTAGGTTCAGGGGGGATATCCTTTTCAGGCAATCAGCCCCAGCATTTT. It yields the protein CASSQVGSGGISFSGNQPQHF.

The chain employs TRBV9 and TRBJ1-3; a weak D match, TRBD1 (5 bases). Germline CDR1 and CDR2: SGDLS and YYNGEE. Between the trimmed V and J ends, which lost 3 bases and 0 bases, there was a span of 19 bases. The CDR3 contains 18 residues. CDR3 sequence: CASSGGVGGFTSGNTIYF. In nucleotides, the CDR3 is TGTGCCAGCAGCGGAGGGGTGGGGGGATTCACCTCTGGAAACACCATATATTTT.

The rearrangement uses TRBV7-3 and TRBJ2-5; D uncertain. Trimming cost V 5 bases and J 2 bases, with 9 bases left between them. Germline V gene sequence: CDR1 SGHTA, CDR2 FQGTGA. This CDR3 region has 13 residues. The CDR3 region has the DNA TGTGCCAGCAGCCCTGAGTCGCAAGAGACCCAGTACTTC. It encodes CASSPESQETQYF.

The V call is TRBV7-6, the J call TRBJ2-2, with D possibly being TRBD2 (6 bases). Germline values: CDR1 SGHVS, CDR2 FNYEAQ. V lost 5 bases, J lost 0 bases, and 13 bases lay in between. The CDR3 extends over 16 amino acids. DNA of the CDR3: TGTGCCAGCAGCCCAAGCCCTAGCGCGAACACCGGGGAGCTGTTTTTT. Amino acid sequence: CASSPSPSANTGELFF.

The genes are TRBV5-5 and TRBJ1-4, with no clear D. Germline CDR1 reads SGHKS; CDR2 reads YYEKEE (reference sequence). The CDR3 is 14 amino acids. Trimming pared 0 bases from V and 4 bases from J, leaving 7 bases between. CDR3 loop: CASSLEGLNEKLFF. The CDR3 DNA sequence: TGTGCCAGCAGCTTGGAAGGACTTAATGAAAAACTGTTTTTT.

The V and J genes are TRBV4-1 and TRBJ1-3; D is undetermined. Germline lookup yields CDR1 MGHRA and CDR2 YSYEKL. V was shortened by 0 bases and J by 4 bases, with 10 bases between the two germline ends. The CDR3 spans 15 residues. The CDR3 DNA reads TGCGCCAGCAGCCAAGAGGAGACTCCGGGAAACACCATATATTTT. This sequence encodes CASSQEETPGNTIYF.

The V call is TRBV27, the J call TRBJ2-3; weak D call: TRBD2 (6 bases). This CDR3 is built from 13 residues. Germline CDR1 is MNHEY and CDR2 is SMNVEV (reference sequence). V was shortened by 8 bases and J by 1 base, with 10 bases between the two germline ends. The CDR3 loop reads CASLEGRTDTQYF. The CDR3 nucleotides are TGTGCCAGCCTGGAGGGCCGCACAGATACGCAGTATTTT.

In DNA, the CDR3 is TGTGCCAGCAGCTTAGCGGGACAGGGGCTTTCTGGCTATGGCTACACCTTC. This gives the protein CASSLAGQGLSGYGYTF. The genes are TRBV7-2 and TRBJ1-2; 10 bases are shared with TRBD1. V was pared by 0 bases and J by 4 bases, with 8 bases of the junction left unmatched. Germline V gene sequence: CDR1 SGHTA, CDR2 FQGNSA. The CDR3 is 17 amino acids. Filled out from reference TRBV7-2 and TRBJ1-2, the complete variable domain reads GAGVSQSPSNKVTEKGKDVELRCDPISGHTALYWYRQSLGQGLEFLIYFQGNSAPDKSGLPSDRFSAERTGGSVSTLTIQRTQQEDSAVYLCASSLAGQGLSGYGYTFGSGTRLTVV.

This chain links TRBV7-9 with TRBJ2-1; 9 nucleotides match TRBD2. The CDR3 runs to 17 residues. CDR1 is SEHNR and CDR2 is FQNEAQ in the germline V gene (reference sequence). V lost 5 bases, J lost 10 bases, and 18 bases stayed unmatched. The CDR3 sequence: CASSPKGGREGLWEQFF. The CDR3 region has the DNA TGTGCCAGCAGCCCCAAAGGGGGGCGGGAGGGCCTATGGGAGCAGTTCTTC.

This clone was observed once. The chain recombines TRBV2 with TRBJ2-3; tentative D call: TRBD2 (6 bases). Trimming stripped 6 bases from V and 0 bases from J, with 13 bases between. Looked up from germline, CDR1 is SNHLY and CDR2 is FYNNEI. There are 15 residues in the CDR3. The chain's CDR3 is CASSGGATSTDTQYF. The CDR3 DNA is TGTGCCAGCAGCGGCGGGGCAACTAGCACAGATACGCAGTATTTT.

This rearrangement joins TRBV11-3 to TRBJ2-7; 8 nucleotides match TRBD1. This CDR3 comprises 15 residues. Germline-derived CDR1 and CDR2 are SGHNT and YENEEA. Unmatched junction bases numbered 7, after V lost 5 bases and J lost 1 base. CDR3 in amino acids: CASSLGRGLSYEQYF. For the CDR3, the DNA is TGTGCCAGCAGCCTAGGCAGGGGGCTTTCCTACGAGCAGTACTTC.

The chain recombines TRBV30 with TRBJ1-2, with 7 bases matching TRBD1. With V trimmed by 5 bases and J by 4 bases, 7 bases remained unmatched. CDR1 GTSNPN and CDR2 SVGIG come from the germline V gene (reference sequence). The CDR3 totals 13 residues. CDR3 sequence reads: CAWDPGTAYGYTF. The CDR3 region has the DNA TGTGCCTGGGATCCCGGGACAGCCTATGGCTACACCTTC. The full variable domain, rest sourced from reference TRBV30 and TRBJ1-2, is SQTIHQWPATLVQPVGSPLSLECTVEGTSNPNLYWYRQAAGRGLQLLFYSVGIGQISSEVPQNLSASRPQDRQFILSSKKLLLSDSGFYLCAWDPGTAYGYTFGSGTRLTVV.

The CDR3 sequence is CSVGDPTGYGYTF. CDR3 nucleotides: TGCAGCGTAGGTGACCCGACAGGCTATGGCTACACCTTC. The rearrangement joins TRBV29-1 to TRBJ1-2, with D perhaps TRBD1 (6 bases). Germline CDR1 SQVTM, CDR2 ANQGSEA. Trimming stripped 6 bases from V and 4 bases from J, with 15 bases between. CDR3 length: 13 amino acids.